These 32 T cell receptor beta chains came from one sample sequenced in a study of cytomegalovirus exposure and HLA in healthy donors (TCRdb year 2017). The library was made by the immunoSEQ multiplex PCR assay. A mixture of 60 forward primers for TCR Vbeta segments and 13 reverse primers for TCR Jbeta segments was used in the multiplex PCR. TCRdb obtained this table from immuneACCESS and retained in-frame rearrangements with V and J assigned. These tables miss some clones; where compared with another copy, unresolved V genes account for less than half of the shortfall, and the remainder is unexplained. This sample's listing comprises about 41,000 clones. The ten top clones hold about 6.3% of the sample. Sequencing was carried out using PBMCs. The origin of the receptors is a man aged 25 to 45 in good health and CMV-seronegative.

The V and J genes are TRBV2 and TRBJ2-3, with 13 bases lining up with TRBD2. Germline CDR1 is SNHLY and CDR2 is FYNNEI. Germline trimming cut 4 bases from V and 3 bases from J; bases unmatched to any gene: 10. The CDR3 runs 18 residues. The chain's CDR3 is CASSASTTSGRGTDTQYF. The CDR3 DNA sequence: TGTGCCAGCAGTGCCTCTACCACTAGCGGGAGGGGTACAGATACGCAGTATTTT. The complete variable domain, with remaining parts taken from reference TRBV2 and TRBJ2-3, reads EPEVTQTPSHQVTQMGQEVILRCVPISNHLYFYWYRQILGQKVEFLVSFYNNEISEKSEIFDDQFSVERPDGSNFTLKIRSTKLEDSAMYFCASSASTTSGRGTDTQYFGPGTRLTVL.

This chain connects TRBV7-8 to TRBJ1-6; 7 positions agree with TRBD1. After removal of 7 bases from V and 10 bases from J, the junction contained 13 bases not matched to a gene. CDR3 size: 15 residues. The germline CDR1 and CDR2 sequences are SGHVS and FQNEAQ. DNA of the CDR3: TGTGCCAGCACCGATGGGACAGTCGACGTGTCACCCCTCCACTTT. It specifies CASTDGTVDVSPLHF.

The chain links TRBV29-1 to TRBJ2-7; a weak D match, TRBD1 (5 bases). This CDR3 contains 15 residues. The V end lost 0 bases, the J end lost 2 bases, and 14 bases lay between the germline ends. Per germline, CDR1 SQVTM and CDR2 ANQGSEA. The DNA for the CDR3 is TGCAGCGTTGAAGATGGGCAGGGAACCGCCTACGAGCAGTACTTC. Translation gives CSVEDGQGTAYEQYF.

The chain has TRBV9 and TRBJ2-5; a possible D gene is TRBD2 (7 bases). Trimming stripped 0 bases from V and 4 bases from J, with 16 bases between. The germline gives CDR1 SGDLS, CDR2 YYNGEE. CDR3 size: 16 residues. CDR3 amino acids: CASSVAGGPLGETQYF. The CDR3 nucleotides read TGTGCCAGCAGCGTAGCGGGGGGCCCGTTAGGAGAGACCCAGTACTTC.

The chain recombines TRBV18 with TRBJ2-7; the D gene is possibly TRBD1 (5 bases). The CDR3 extends over 12 amino acids. V was cut by 2 bases and J by 7 bases, with 9 bases left in between. Per the germline V gene, CDR1 is KGHSH and CDR2 is LQKENI. The CDR3 DNA sequence: TGTGCCAGCTCACCAACAGGTTGGGAGCAGTACTTC. It is translated as CASSPTGWEQYF.

The chain links TRBV13 to TRBJ2-7; 7 nucleotides line up with TRBD1. Unmatched junction bases numbered 5, after V lost 4 bases and J lost 2 bases. The CDR3 is 14 residues long. Germline-derived CDR1 and CDR2 are PRHDT and FYEKMQ (reference sequence). The CDR3 reads CASSSSGQTYEQYF. The DNA of the CDR3 is TGTGCCAGCAGCTCTTCGGGACAGACCTACGAGCAGTACTTC.

The chain links TRBV19 to TRBJ1-6; tentative D call: TRBD1 (5 bases). Germline lookup yields CDR1 LNHDA and CDR2 SQIVND (reference sequence). This CDR3 region has 14 residues. The V end lost 3 bases, the J end lost 9 bases, and 12 bases lay between the germline ends. CDR3 region: CASSIKGIASPLHF. Here the CDR3 DNA reads TGTGCCAGTAGTATTAAGGGGATAGCTTCACCCCTCCACTTT.

V is TRBV2 and J is TRBJ2-4, with D possibly TRBD1 on 6 matching bases. The CDR3 loop spans 16 amino acids. Germline CDR1 reads SNHLY; CDR2 reads FYNNEI. The V end lost 8 bases, the J end lost 0 bases, and 17 bases lay between the germline ends. CDR3 amino acids: CASQLDGQLAKNIQYF. CDR3 bases: TGTGCCAGCCAACTAGACGGACAGCTAGCCAAAAACATTCAGTACTTC.

CDR3 in amino acids: CASSLRGTTEQYF. CDR3 nucleotide sequence: TGTGCCAGCAGCTTACGGGGGACCACCGAGCAGTACTTC. The chain joins TRBV11-2 to TRBJ2-7; possibly TRBD2 for D (6 bases). The CDR3 has 13 residues. Trimming pared 2 bases from V and 6 bases from J, leaving 11 bases between. Germline-derived CDR1 and CDR2 are SGHAT and FQNNGV.

The chain carries TRBV7-9 and TRBJ2-3; D remains unclear. Per the germline V gene, CDR1 is SEHNR and CDR2 is FQNEAQ (reference sequence). V lost 3 bases and J lost 0, with 4 bases in between. This CDR3 is built from 13 residues. The CDR3 loop reads CASSFKSTDTQYF. CDR3 nucleotide sequence: TGTGCCAGCAGCTTCAAAAGCACAGATACGCAGTATTTT.

V usage is TRBV19 and J usage is TRBJ2-1; D might be TRBD1 (6 bases). Germline CDR1 reads LNHDA; CDR2 reads SQIVND (reference sequence). The CDR3 length is 14 residues. V lost 0 bases to trimming and J lost 7 bases, with 10 bases between them. The CDR3 DNA is TGTGCCAGTAGTATAGATGTTACAGGGAATGAGCAGTTCTTC. This encodes CASSIDVTGNEQFF.

The chain links TRBV19 to TRBJ1-2; tentative D call: TRBD1 (5 bases). V was shortened by 9 bases and J by 7 bases, with 21 bases between the two germline ends. Germline CDR1 is LNHDA and CDR2 is SQIVND (reference sequence). The CDR3 is 14 residues long. The chain's CDR3 is CASSSRDASGGYTF. The DNA of the CDR3 is TGTGCCAGCTCCTCGCGGGACGCCTCGGGTGGCTACACCTTC.

The V and J genes are TRBV5-1 and TRBJ2-7, with a weak D call TRBD1 (5 bases). The V end was cut by 7 bases, the J end by 0 bases, with 11 bases between. CDR3 length: 13 amino acids. Germline assignment: CDR1 SGHRS and CDR2 YFSETQ. The CDR3 coding sequence is TGCGCCAGCGCCGACAGAAGCTCCTACGAGCAGTACTTC. Protein: CASADRSSYEQYF.

This chain connects TRBV6-5 to TRBJ2-5, with TRBD2 matching over 10 bases. The CDR3 spans 15 residues. Germline lookup yields CDR1 MNHEY and CDR2 SVGAGI. J lost 2 bases, V lost 7 bases, and 7 bases had no gene match. In DNA, the CDR3 is TGTGCCAGCAATCGGTATAGCGGGGGGCAAGAGACCCAGTACTTC. Translated, it gives CASNRYSGGQETQYF.

The CDR3 reads CSVGRTGEKIAYEQYF. The CDR3 DNA is TGCAGCGTTGGTCGTACAGGGGAAAAAATAGCCTACGAGCAGTACTTC. This chain joins TRBV29-1 and TRBJ2-7; 7 positions match TRBD1. The germline gives CDR1 SQVTM, CDR2 ANQGSEA. This CDR3 region has 16 residues. V shed 4 bases, J shed 2 bases, and the junction held 14 bases outside the gene matches.

V and J are TRBV7-2 and TRBJ2-5; 8 bases map to TRBD1. CDR3 size: 15 residues. Germline V gene sequence: CDR1 SGHTA, CDR2 FQGNSA. Trimming removed 0 bases from V and 5 bases from J; junction bases left unmatched: 5. CDR3 region: CASSLARTGRETQYF. Here the CDR3 DNA reads TGTGCCAGCAGCTTAGCCAGGACAGGGAGGGAGACCCAGTACTTC.

This clone is called medium-sized (0.01 to 0.1%) based on its frequency. The chain carries TRBV4-3 and TRBJ1-3, with D perhaps TRBD1 (6 bases). V lost 0 bases and J 4 bases, leaving 16 bases between the germline ends. Germline V CDR1 and CDR2: LGHNA, YSLEER. The CDR3 is 17 residues long. This CDR3 reads CASSQESGGLGGNTIYF. For the CDR3, the DNA is TGCGCCAGCAGCCAAGAATCGGGGGGGCTTGGGGGAAACACCATATATTTT.

The rearrangement joins TRBV11-2 to TRBJ2-7; TRBD1 might be the D (7 bases). V was pared by 3 bases and J by 1 base, with 13 bases between. Germline V gene lookup returns CDR1 SGHAT and CDR2 FQNNGV. The CDR3 loop spans 15 amino acids. This CDR3 is CASSLEGDRSYEQYF. The CDR3 region has the DNA TGTGCCAGCAGCTTGGAGGGGGACAGATCCTACGAGCAGTACTTC.

The chain links TRBV10-3 to TRBJ2-2, with a possible D match to TRBD2 (6 bases). Germline CDR1 ENHRY, CDR2 SYGVKD. CDR3 length: 16 residues. V shed 2 bases and J shed 3 bases, with 13 bases lying between them. The CDR3 sequence is CAISEGLRRDTGELFF. The CDR3, as DNA: TGTGCCATCAGTGAGGGTCTAAGGAGGGACACCGGGGAGCTGTTTTTT.

The chain recombines TRBV4-2 with TRBJ2-1, with D perhaps matching TRBD2 (5 bases). This CDR3 comprises 14 residues. The germline gives CDR1 LGHNA, CDR2 YNFKEQ. Trimming pared 2 bases from V and 8 bases from J, leaving 13 bases between. The chain's CDR3 is CASSQFSGLDEQFF. The CDR3 region has the DNA TGTGCCAGCAGCCAATTCTCGGGGTTGGATGAGCAGTTCTTC.

The chain has TRBV10-3 and TRBJ2-3; TRBD2 matches at 10 bases. Per germline, CDR1 ENHRY and CDR2 SYGVKD. The V segment lost 9 bases and the J segment 1 base; nucleotides outside the gene matches: 1. The CDR3 runs to 13 residues. The CDR3 DNA sequence: TGTGCCATAACTAGCGGGGGCACAGATACGCAGTATTTT. Translating it yields CAITSGGTDTQYF.

The genes are TRBV7-2 and TRBJ2-7, with a weak D call TRBD2 (5 bases). Trimming took off 5 bases at V and 3 bases at J, with 11 bases between the two ends. CDR3 size: 13 residues. Germline V gene lookup returns CDR1 SGHTA and CDR2 FQGNSA. DNA of the CDR3: TGTGCCAGCAGCGGCAGCGGAGGCTACGAGCAGTACTTC. Its protein is CASSGSGGYEQYF.

V gene TRBV7-7 combines with J gene TRBJ2-7; tentative D call: TRBD1 (6 bases). Trimming left V 10 bases short and J 2 bases short, with 18 bases between. The CDR3 sequence is 14 residues long. Germline V gene data show CDR1 as SSHAT and CDR2 as FNYEAQ (reference sequence). CDR3 in amino acids: CATRRTANAYEQYF. The CDR3 DNA reads TGTGCCACCCGGAGGACAGCAAACGCCTACGAGCAGTACTTC.

The CDR3 region is CASSPFRTMISTDTQYF. In DNA form, the CDR3 reads TGTGCCAGCAGCCCTTTTAGGACTATGATAAGCACAGATACGCAGTATTTT. The chain has TRBV9 and TRBJ2-3, with a tentative D call TRBD2 (6 bases). Germline loops: CDR1 SGDLS, CDR2 YYNGEE. Between the trimmed V and J ends, which lost 4 bases and 0 bases, there was a span of 18 bases. The CDR3 is 17 residues long. The entire variable domain, with the rest obtained from reference TRBV9 and TRBJ2-3, is as follows: DSGVTQTPKHLITATGQRVTLRCSPRSGDLSVYWYQQSLDQGLQFLIQYYNGEERAKGNILERFSAQQFPDLHSELNLSSLELGDSALYFCASSPFRTMISTDTQYFGPGTRLTVL.

The J gene is TRBJ1-1, the V gene TRBV2, with 8 nucleotides matching TRBD1. With V trimmed by 4 bases and J by 4 bases, 8 bases remained unmatched. The CDR3 sequence is 15 residues long. Germline V gene sequence: CDR1 SNHLY, CDR2 FYNNEI. In DNA, the CDR3 is TGTGCCAGCAGTGTAGACAGGGGTGGAGGCACTGAAGCTTTCTTT. It is translated as CASSVDRGGGTEAFF.

Here the CDR3 DNA reads TGCGCCAGCAGCTTGACACCAACTAATGAAAAACTGTTTTTT. It is translated as CASSLTPTNEKLFF. The rearrangement joins TRBV5-1 to TRBJ1-4, with unresolved D. Trimming removed 1 base from V and 0 bases from J, with 4 bases in between. The germline V gene has CDR1 SGHRS and CDR2 YFSETQ. This CDR3 spans 14 amino acids.

The chain recombines TRBV27 with TRBJ2-2; TRBD1 matches 9 bases. The germline V gene encodes CDR1 MNHEY and CDR2 SMNVEV (reference sequence). V gave up 6 bases and J gave up 7 bases; unmatched junction bases: 3. The CDR3 extends over 13 amino acids. The CDR3 nucleotides are TGTGCCAGCAGCTACAGGGGGCACGGGGAGCTGTTTTTT. This translates into CASSYRGHGELFF.

The J gene is TRBJ1-4, the V gene TRBV5-6; TRBD1 is a possible D gene (5 bases). The CDR3 has 14 amino acids. Per germline, CDR1 SGHDT and CDR2 YYEEEE. The V and J ends lost 4 bases and 5 bases respectively, with 12 bases between them. The CDR3 region has the DNA TGTGCCAGCAGCCTTAACAGGTTGAATGAAAAACTGTTTTTT. Translated: CASSLNRLNEKLFF.

The chain is built from TRBV5-1 and TRBJ1-5, with D possibly matching TRBD1 (5 bases). The V and J ends lost 2 bases and 3 bases respectively, with 12 bases between them. CDR1 is SGHRS and CDR2 is YFSETQ in the germline V gene. The CDR3 extends over 15 amino acids. CDR3 residues: CASSFSGLANQPQHF. The DNA for the CDR3 is TGCGCCAGCAGCTTCTCAGGGTTGGCCAATCAGCCCCAGCATTTT.

This chain links TRBV16 with TRBJ1-1; D unresolved. Trimming removed 1 base at V and 0 bases at J, with 9 bases between. Germline values: CDR1 KGHSY, CDR2 FQNENV. The CDR3 sequence is 15 residues long. In DNA form, the CDR3 reads TGTGCCAGCAGCCAATATCGGTCGATGAACACTGAAGCTTTCTTT. This codes for CASSQYRSMNTEAFF. The full variable domain, with the rest looked up from reference TRBV16 and TRBJ1-1, is GEEVAQTPKHLVRGEGQKAKLYCAPIKGHSYVFWYQQVLKNEFKFLISFQNENVFDETGMPKERFSAKCLPNSPCSLEIQATKLEDSAVYFCASSQYRSMNTEAFFGQGTRLTVV.

As for this clone: At one end the junction does not follow the germline gene, possibly because of a read error. This chain links TRBV6-5 with TRBJ1-5, with 11 bases lining up with TRBD1. Germline CDR1 is MNHEY and CDR2 is SVGAGI. This CDR3 has 15 residues. In nucleotides, the CDR3 is TGTACCAGCAGTTACCGGGACAGGGGGGGTCAGCCCCAGCATTTT. Residues: CTSSYRDRGGQPQHF.

The chain links TRBV7-9 to TRBJ1-4; TRBD1 is a possible D gene (6 bases). The CDR3 covers 14 residues. The V gene lost 2 bases and the J gene lost 11 bases, with 15 bases spanning the gap. Germline CDR1 is SEHNR and CDR2 is FQNEAQ (reference sequence). CDR3 sequence: CASSLSQGQGKLFF. The CDR3 DNA follows: TGTGCCAGCAGCTTAAGTCAGGGGCAAGGGAAACTGTTTTTT.